This T cell receptor (beta chain) was sequenced in a study of Ad26.COV2.S vaccination and SARS-CoV-2 variants (dated by TCRdb to 2020 to 2023). The study in broad terms: Donors in the vaccine arm were drawn from COV1001, a phase I-IIa trial of Ad26.COV2.S in healthy adults that was multicentre, randomized, double-blind and placebo-controlled. The TCR-sequenced set comprised approximately 32 samples: roughly 19 Ad26.COV2.S vaccine recipients, 5 placebo recipients and 8 SARS-CoV-2 convalescent individuals. Trial participants were randomized into five groups of five, in which low-dose or high-dose Ad26.COV2.S was given once or twice, or placebo was given on both occasions. TCRbeta repertoire sequencing served as the tool for gauging how specific and how broad the SARS-CoV-2-reactive T cell receptors were following Ad26.COV2.S vaccination. Ad26.COV2.S was administered intramuscularly at 5 x 10^10 or 1 x 10^11 viral particles, either as a single shot or as two shots given 56 days apart. Throughout the experiments and outcome assessment, investigators stayed blinded to trial group allocation.

The sample's treatment or condition label, in plain terms: some 20 received Ad26.COV2.S at low or high dose, single or two shots; about 5 received placebo; per-sample allocation not given. Repertoires of vaccine and placebo recipients were sequenced from samples taken on day 63 after the first injection. Between 29 July and 7 August 2020, Cohort 1b enrolled some 25 adults aged 18-55 years at one site in Boston, USA. Ad26.COV2.S consisted of a replication-incompetent adenovirus type 26 vector by which a prefusion-stabilized SARS-CoV-2 spike protein from the original Wuhan strain was expressed. Trimming removed 6 bases from V and 11 bases from J, leaving 29 bases between the germline ends. CDR1 and CDR2, per the germline V gene, are SGHTA and FQGNSA. The CDR3 spans 17 residues, from the cysteine through the phenylalanine. Just the 51-base CDR3 DNA is kept, in frame starting at base 1. The immunoSEQ Assay was used to sequence TCRbeta CDR3 regions. After extraction, genomic DNA underwent amplification by bias-controlled multiplex PCR, followed by high-throughput sequencing. On the authors' methods: To quantify the absolute abundance of each unique TCRbeta CDR3 region, sequences were collapsed and filtered. T cell fraction was estimated by normalization of TCRbeta template counts to usable DNA, with usable DNA being measured through amplification of reference genes present in all nucleated cells. Repertoire TCRs were annotated as SARS-CoV-2-specific when V gene, CDR3 amino acid sequence and J gene were exactly matched to a known reactive TCR set. MIRA supplied the reference SARS-CoV-2 TCR set, which was filtered for enrichment in COVID-19-positive ImmuneCODE repertoires so that public or cross-reactive TCRs were removed. Based on the MIRA antigens, annotated TCRs were further analysed at the level of specific ORF or position within ORF. Depth was the summed frequency of annotated unique rearrangements, while breadth was defined as annotated unique rearrangements over total unique productive rearrangements. Group comparisons of TCR breadth used two-sided Wilcoxon rank-sum tests. The clones in this table, taken by TCRdb from immuneACCESS, are in-frame only. Not every clone is retained; where verified, under half of the shortfall comes from an unresolved V gene, and the cause of the rest is unknown. That table supplies the V and J calls and clone size; D and trimming were determined from the DNA. Counted in this sample were roughly 500,000 clones; roughly 85% of them appeared once. The top ten constitute 9.5% to 15% of the sample.

Overall study outcomes, separate from this receptor: It was noted by the authors that total T cell responses may have been underestimated by the TCR breadth and depth analyses. Non-spike TCR breadth was comparable between vaccine and placebo recipients, consistent with the vaccine containing only spike. The study was not powered to compare responses between vaccine doses or regimens. After vaccination, substantial breadth of spike-specific CD8+ and CD4+ T cell responses was reported. Ad26.COV2.S recipients had higher spike-specific TCR breadth than placebo recipients (P = 0.0014).

As to this clone: What antigen it recognizes has not been identified. No base qualities exist here, and no much larger clone lies one base off it.

The rearranged segments are TRBV7-2 and TRBJ2-1, and TRBD1 may be the D gene, going by 5 matching bases. The receptor comes from a person aged 18-65 years who received the Ad26.COV2.S COVID-19 vaccine or a placebo. This material consisted of peripheral blood, taken in a trial of Ad26.COV2.S vaccine versus placebo. Here the CDR3 is given as CASSLRAIGQGRGKQFF. The bases are TGTGCCAGCAGTCTTAGGGCGATCGGTCAGGGAAGGGGTAAGCAGTTCTTC.